The 32 T cell receptor beta chains reported below all come from one sample, sequenced in a study of T-cell memory formation after mild COVID-19. TCRdb reprocessed the 5' RACE reads with MiXCR, giving one entry per CDR3 protein. This repertoire shows 150,000 to 200,000 distinct CDR3 sequences, 14% found once; its top ten account for 13% to 15%. What was sequenced was PBMCs or a T cell subset sorted from them (not recorded which). These receptors all come from an adult woman who had mild COVID-19 (a few samples of this study predate the infection). Cell type and time point are not known.

This clonotype appeared a few times. V gene TRBV7-8 combines with J gene TRBJ1-1; tentative D call: TRBD1 (5 bases). The CDR3 runs 17 residues. V was clipped by 2 bases and J by 7 bases, with 23 bases between them. The germline V gene encodes CDR1 SGHVS and CDR2 FQNEAQ. As DNA, the CDR3 is TGTGCCAGCAGCTTATACCCCATGGCAGGGACGAGCGGTGAAGCTTTCTTT. Translating gives CASSLYPMAGTSGEAFF.

This clonotype was counted between two and nine times. The V and J genes are TRBV6-2 or TRBV6-3 and TRBJ1-1, with 9 positions matching TRBD1. The germline V gene has CDR1 MNHEY and CDR2 SVGEGT. J was trimmed by 8 bases and V by 5 bases; bases with no gene match: 9. This CDR3 is 14 amino acids long. CDR3 DNA sequence: TGTGCCAGCAGTAGGGACAGGGCTCGCATAGAAGCTTTCTTT. Amino acid sequence: CASSRDRARIEAFF.

In this sample, this clonotype turned up many times. The J gene is TRBJ1-1, the V gene TRBV7-8; 9 nucleotides match TRBD1. The CDR3 is 16 amino acids. V gave up 5 bases and J gave up 7 bases; unmatched junction bases: 14. Germline loops: CDR1 SGHVS, CDR2 FQNEAQ. Here the CDR3 DNA reads TGTGCCAGCAGCCCGGGACAGGGAAGAGTTGGTATTGAAGCTTTCTTT. It specifies CASSPGQGRVGIEAFF.

This clonotype was recorded at least ten times. The rearrangement joins TRBV5-6 to TRBJ1-1; possible D gene TRBD1, 5 bases. Germline V gene data show CDR1 as SGHDT and CDR2 as YYEEEE. V shed 4 bases and J shed 0 bases, with 10 bases lying between them. This CDR3 has 14 residues. This CDR3 is CASSLTDLNTEAFF. CDR3 nucleotide sequence: TGTGCCAGCAGCCTGACAGACCTGAACACTGAAGCTTTCTTT.

This chain uses TRBV5-1 with TRBJ1-6, with D perhaps TRBD1 (5 bases). This CDR3 spans 15 amino acids. Trimming shortened V by 2 bases and J by 7 bases, and 13 bases separated the two germline ends. Germline V gives CDR1 SGHRS, CDR2 YFSETQ. In DNA, the CDR3 is TGCGCCAGCAGCTTCTGGGGGACGGAGAATTCACCCCTCCACTTT. Amino acids: CASSFWGTENSPLHF.

The sample holds a few counts of this clonotype. The V gene is TRBV12-3 or TRBV12-4, the J gene TRBJ2-5; no reliable D call. The V end lost 1 base, the J end lost 3 bases, and 12 bases lay between the germline ends. The CDR3 contains 15 residues. In DNA form, the CDR3 reads TGTGCCAGCAGTTTAGGGTCTTCCACGAAAGAGACCCAGTACTTC. This translates into CASSLGSSTKETQYF.

The V and J genes are TRBV5-1 and TRBJ2-5; possible D gene TRBD2, 6 bases. This CDR3 spans 16 amino acids. With 3 bases removed from V and 4 bases from J, the gap between germline ends came to 19 bases. Germline CDR1 reads SGHRS; CDR2 reads YFSETQ. CDR3 residues: CASSSGAGPGVETQYF. The CDR3 DNA reads TGCGCCAGCAGCTCGGGAGCGGGCCCCGGGGTAGAGACCCAGTACTTC. The whole variable domain, filled in from reference TRBV5-1 and TRBJ2-5, reads KAGVTQTPRYLIKTRGQQVTLSCSPISGHRSVSWYQQTPGQGLQFLFEYFSETQRNKGNFPGRFSGRQFSNSRSEMNVSTLELGDSALYLCASSSGAGPGVETQYFGPGTRLLVL.

This clonotype was picked up a small number of times. This chain uses TRBV5-1 with TRBJ2-4; the match to TRBD1 covers 8 bases. CDR3 length: 14 residues. CDR1 and CDR2 (germline): SGHRS, YFSETQ. V was pared by 5 bases and J by 8 bases, with 9 bases of the junction left unmatched. CDR3 sequence (DNA): TGCGCCAGCAGACGGCAGGGGGCGGAGGACATTCAGTACTTC. Protein: CASRRQGAEDIQYF. Variable domain in full (rest from reference TRBV5-1 and TRBJ2-4): KAGVTQTPRYLIKTRGQQVTLSCSPISGHRSVSWYQQTPGQGLQFLFEYFSETQRNKGNFPGRFSGRQFSNSRSEMNVSTLELGDSALYLCASRRQGAEDIQYFGAGTRLSVL.

The rearrangement links TRBV7-2 to TRBJ2-3; possible D gene TRBD2, 5 bases. The germline V and J ends were trimmed by 1 base and 4 bases, with 12 bases remaining between them. The CDR3 runs 15 residues. From germline, CDR1 is SGHTA and CDR2 FQGNSA. CDR3 sequence: CASSLGLGGADTQYF. CDR3 sequence (DNA): TGTGCCAGCAGCTTAGGGCTAGGAGGCGCAGATACGCAGTATTTT.

This chain connects TRBV9 to TRBJ2-5; possible D gene TRBD2, 6 bases. V lost 4 bases, J lost 5 bases, and 18 bases lay in between. Germline CDR1 reads SGDLS; CDR2 reads YYNGEE. CDR3 length equals 15 residues. In DNA form, the CDR3 reads TGTGCCAGCAGCCCCGGGACTCAACCCCGGGAGACCCAGTACTTC. This sequence encodes CASSPGTQPRETQYF. Combining the CDR3 with reference TRBV9 and TRBJ2-5 gives the whole variable domain DSGVTQTPKHLITATGQRVTLRCSPRSGDLSVYWYQQSLDQGLQFLIQYYNGEERAKGNILERFSAQQFPDLHSELNLSSLELGDSALYFCASSPGTQPRETQYFGPGTRLLVL.

A few counts support this clonotype. The chain recombines TRBV29-1 with TRBJ2-1; 7 positions match TRBD1. Germline V lookup: CDR1 SQVTM, CDR2 ANQGSEA. The CDR3 runs 13 residues. Trimming at V came to 6 bases and at J to 3 bases, leaving 5 bases not matched to a gene. The CDR3 spells CSVPRDSYNEQFF. The CDR3 DNA sequence: TGCAGCGTCCCCCGGGACAGCTACAATGAGCAGTTCTTC.

The chain is built from TRBV4-2 and TRBJ1-1, with D tentatively TRBD1 (6 bases). Germline V lookup: CDR1 LGHNA, CDR2 YNFKEQ. Trimming left V 0 bases short and J 11 bases short, with 19 bases between. This CDR3 is built from 15 residues. The CDR3 loop reads CASSQDEGDFKGAFF. CDR3 coding DNA: TGTGCCAGCAGCCAAGATGAGGGGGACTTTAAAGGGGCTTTCTTT.

This clonotype was counted between two and nine times. V and J are TRBV20-1 and TRBJ2-7; D gene uncertain. CDR3 length equals 15 residues. CDR1 is DFQATT, CDR2 SNEGSKA, per germline (reference sequence). V shed 0 bases and J shed 1 base, with 13 bases lying between them. The CDR3 loop is CSARDHSGSSYEQYF. The CDR3 DNA reads TGCAGTGCTAGAGATCACTCCGGATCTTCCTACGAGCAGTACTTC.

The chain joins TRBV29-1 to TRBJ2-1; D is possibly TRBD2 (5 bases). Germline V gene lookup returns CDR1 SQVTM and CDR2 ANQGSEA. This CDR3 region has 14 residues. V lost 2 bases and J 4 bases, leaving 12 bases between the germline ends. CDR3 loop: CSVERGIRYNEQFF. The CDR3 nucleotides are TGCAGCGTTGAACGGGGAATCAGGTACAATGAGCAGTTCTTC.

The V gene is TRBV20-1, the J gene TRBJ2-2; 7 bases map to TRBD2. There are 16 residues in the CDR3. Germline values: CDR1 DFQATT, CDR2 SNEGSKA (reference sequence). With V trimmed by 1 base and J by 3 bases, 8 bases remained unmatched. CDR3 nucleotide sequence: TGCAGTGCTAGAGTTTTCGGGGGAGGGTACACCGGGGAGCTGTTTTTT. Translated: CSARVFGGGYTGELFF.

The genes are TRBV4-3 and TRBJ2-5; D remains ambiguous. CDR3 length: 13 amino acids. V gave up 0 bases and J gave up 7 bases, with 9 bases separating them. Germline CDR1 and CDR2: LGHNA and YSLEER. CDR3 sequence (DNA): TGCGCCAGCAGCCAAGAGGCATTAGGGACCCAGTACTTC. This gives the protein CASSQEALGTQYF.

This clonotype has just a few counts. The genes are TRBV7-9 and TRBJ2-6, with unresolved D. The V end was cut by 0 bases, the J end by 2 bases, with 5 bases between. The CDR3 is 15 residues long. The germline gives CDR1 SEHNR, CDR2 FQNEAQ (reference sequence). The CDR3 region has the DNA TGTGCCAGCAGCTTAGCACTAACTGGGGCCAACGTCCTGACTTTC. Translated, it gives CASSLALTGANVLTF.

This chain links TRBV5-6 with TRBJ1-3; maybe TRBD1 (5 bases). V lost 4 bases and J lost 0, with 14 bases in between. Germline CDR1 and CDR2: SGHDT and YYEEEE. This CDR3 contains 16 residues. The DNA of the CDR3 is TGTGCCAGCAGCACCACGGGACTGAGCTCTGGAAACACCATATATTTT. Protein sequence: CASSTTGLSSGNTIYF.

A few counts support this clonotype. The chain carries TRBV7-9 and TRBJ1-1, with no clear D. Germline loops: CDR1 SEHNR, CDR2 FQNEAQ (reference sequence). V lost 5 bases and J lost 1, with 8 bases in between. This CDR3 spans 13 amino acids. The CDR3, as DNA: TGTGCCAGCAGCAACCCAAAGAACACTGAAGCTTTCTTT. Translated: CASSNPKNTEAFF.

The chain employs TRBV20-1 and TRBJ1-1; D is ambiguous. From germline, CDR1 is DFQATT and CDR2 SNEGSKA (reference sequence). The CDR3 is 11 residues long. The V gene lost 3 bases and the J gene lost 4 bases, with 6 bases spanning the gap. CDR3 amino acids: CSASSGTEAFF. CDR3 in DNA: TGCAGTGCTAGTAGTGGCACTGAAGCTTTCTTT.

CDR3 amino acids: CATSGPVVWARETQYF. In DNA, the CDR3 is TGTGCCACCAGCGGTCCGGTAGTATGGGCAAGAGAGACCCAGTACTTC. The chain recombines TRBV15 with TRBJ2-5; D not certain. The CDR3 is 16 residues long. V was trimmed by 5 bases and J by 4 bases, leaving 20 bases between them. Germline lookup yields CDR1 LNHNV and CDR2 YYDKDF (reference sequence).

This chain uses TRBV2 with TRBJ2-3; 7 bases line up with TRBD1. The CDR3 loop spans 15 amino acids. Trimming cost V 4 bases and J 5 bases; bases outside gene matches: 9. Germline loops: CDR1 SNHLY, CDR2 FYNNEI. Here the CDR3 DNA reads TGTGCCAGCAGTGTAGGGGGCGCGTCCAAAGATACGCAGTATTTT. Translation gives CASSVGGASKDTQYF.

This clonotype has more than one count but fewer than ten. The chain recombines TRBV5-1 with TRBJ2-7; TRBD1 matches 8 bases. Trimming at V came to 0 bases and at J to 4 bases, leaving 3 bases not matched to a gene. The CDR3 has 14 amino acids. Looked up from germline, CDR1 is SGHRS and CDR2 is YFSETQ. This CDR3 is CASSLEGQEYEQYF. CDR3 DNA sequence: TGCGCCAGCAGCTTGGAGGGACAGGAGTACGAGCAGTACTTC.

The rearrangement links TRBV15 to TRBJ1-5; D not certain. The V end lost 0 bases, the J end lost 1 base, and 7 bases lay between the germline ends. CDR1 is LNHNV and CDR2 is YYDKDF in the germline V gene (reference sequence). The CDR3 totals 15 residues. The CDR3 DNA is TGTGCCACCAGCAGAGATCCGGGAAGCAATCAGCCCCAGCATTTT. Residues: CATSRDPGSNQPQHF.

This clonotype was seen more than once but under ten times. V gene TRBV2 combines with J gene TRBJ1-1, with 11 bases aligning to TRBD1. V trimming: 2 bases; J trimming: 2 bases; junction bases outside the gene matches: 13. This CDR3 has 19 amino acids. In germline, CDR1 is SNHLY, CDR2 FYNNEI. CDR3 in amino acids: CASSEKMPWDRGKNTEAFF. As DNA, the CDR3 is TGTGCCAGCAGTGAAAAAATGCCCTGGGACAGGGGGAAAAACACTGAAGCTTTCTTT.

V is TRBV4-1 and J is TRBJ1-1; possible D gene TRBD1, 5 bases. Trimming removed 4 bases at V and 2 bases at J, with 14 bases between. The CDR3 has 15 amino acids. Looked up from germline, CDR1 is MGHRA and CDR2 is YSYEKL. CDR3 sequence (DNA): TGCGCCAGCAGCCGAGGGACGGCAGCTAACACTGAAGCTTTCTTT. It codes for CASSRGTAANTEAFF.

The gene calls are TRBV5-1 and TRBJ2-3; 7 bases align to TRBD2. The CDR3 is made up of 14 amino acids. Germline CDR1 SGHRS, CDR2 YFSETQ. The V segment lost 3 bases and the J segment 4 bases; nucleotides outside the gene matches: 5. CDR3 nucleotides: TGCGCCAGCAGCTCAGCGGGGAACTCAGATACGCAGTATTTT. This translates into CASSSAGNSDTQYF.

The chain employs TRBV10-3 and TRBJ2-1; perhaps TRBD2 as D (9 bases). The germline gives CDR1 ENHRY, CDR2 SYGVKD. The CDR3 sequence is 17 residues long. V was cut by 4 bases and J by 6 bases, with 22 bases left in between. This chain's CDR3 is CAISGIAGGGRGNEQFF. CDR3 in DNA: TGTGCCATCAGTGGGATAGCAGGGGGCGGGAGGGGCAATGAGCAGTTCTTC.

The V gene is TRBV12-3 or TRBV12-4, the J gene TRBJ2-7, with TRBD2 matching 13 bases. The J segment lost 4 bases and the V segment lost 10 bases, leaving 10 bases of the junction unmatched. The CDR3 sequence is 15 residues long. DNA of the CDR3: TGTGCCATCCGGACTAGCGGGAGCTATAGGTACGAGCAGTACTTC. Encoded protein: CAIRTSGSYRYEQYF.

This clonotype was seen only a few times. This sequence joins TRBV27 and TRBJ2-6; 9 positions match TRBD1. This CDR3 has 18 amino acids. From germline, CDR1 is MNHEY and CDR2 SMNVEV (reference sequence). The trim removed 8 bases at V and 1 base at J, leaving 12 bases unmatched. DNA of the CDR3: TGTGCCAGCTCCTTCGGGGGACAGGGATGGTCTGGGGCCAACGTCCTGACTTTC. This codes for CASSFGGQGWSGANVLTF.

V and J are TRBV5-6 and TRBJ1-3; TRBD1 matches at 7 bases. Germline CDR1 is SGHDT and CDR2 is YYEEEE. The CDR3 runs 15 residues. Unmatched junction bases numbered 4, after V lost 4 bases and J lost 0 bases. CDR3 amino acids: CASSLGQSSGNTIYF. The DNA for the CDR3 is TGTGCCAGCAGCCTGGGACAGAGCTCTGGAAACACCATATATTTT.

In this sample, this clonotype turned up many times. The rearrangement links TRBV7-9 to TRBJ1-2; D is perhaps TRBD1 (6 bases). The CDR3 contains 15 residues. V lost 0 bases and J 4 bases, leaving 12 bases between the germline ends. Germline CDR1 reads SEHNR; CDR2 reads FQNEAQ (reference sequence). The CDR3 DNA reads as TGTGCCAGCAGCTTAGCCGGGGCAGGGGCCTATGGCTACACCTTC. Translation gives CASSLAGAGAYGYTF. Looking up the rest from reference TRBV7-9 and TRBJ1-2 gives the full variable domain: DTGVSQNPRHKITKRGQNVTFRCDPISEHNRLYWYRQTLGQGPEFLTYFQNEAQLEKSRLLSDRFSAERPKGSFSTLEIQRTEQGDSAMYLCASSLAGAGAYGYTFGSGTRLTVV.